Presented here are 20 T cell receptor beta chains from one specimen sequenced in a study of identical twins. Using its own MiXCR run on the 5' RACE reads, TCRdb lists one record per CDR3 protein. The sample contains hundreds of thousands of distinct CDR3 sequences, roughly 20% of which appear only once. This sample was also put to use in a study of T cells expressing NK-cell markers.

The material sequenced was PBMCs. These receptors all stem from a woman younger than 35 in good health.

This clonotype has a single count. The chain combines TRBV4-1 with TRBJ2-7; the match to TRBD2 covers 16 bases. Unmatched junction bases numbered 4, after V lost 4 bases and J lost 7 bases. Germline CDR1 is MGHRA and CDR2 is YSYEKL. This CDR3 region has 15 residues. CDR3 amino acids: CASSLGTSGGEEQYF. In DNA form, the CDR3 reads TGCGCCAGCAGCCTCGGGACTAGCGGGGGGGAAGAGCAGTACTTC.

The chain is built from TRBV6-2 or TRBV6-3 and TRBJ1-1, with a possible D match to TRBD1 (6 bases). The germline V and J ends were trimmed by 10 bases and 1 base, with 13 bases remaining between them. The CDR3 is 13 amino acids. Germline CDR1 is MNHEY and CDR2 is SVGEGT. The CDR3 nucleotides are TGTGCCACTAGGGGGAACGGGAACACTGAAGCTTTCTTT. This codes for CATRGNGNTEAFF.

The V call is TRBV4-3, the J call TRBJ2-7, with TRBD2 identical over 8 bases. The germline V gene encodes CDR1 LGHNA and CDR2 YSLEER. Trimming took 0 bases from V and 1 from J; bases not matched to a gene: 5. The CDR3 is 16 residues long. CDR3 region: CASSQDLPSGSYEQYF. The DNA for the CDR3 is TGCGCCAGCAGCCAAGATTTGCCTAGCGGGTCCTACGAGCAGTACTTC.

The chain combines TRBV11-2 with TRBJ2-1; D call uncertain. There are 14 residues in the CDR3. V shed 4 bases and J shed 4 bases, with 11 bases lying between them. Germline V CDR1 and CDR2: SGHAT, FQNNGV. The CDR3 loop is CASSWRSGYNEQFF. The CDR3 DNA follows: TGTGCCAGCAGCTGGCGCTCAGGTTACAATGAGCAGTTCTTC.

In this sample, this clonotype turned up a few times. This chain's CDR3 is CASRQTRTAETQYF. The CDR3 region has the DNA TGTGCCAGTCGACAAACACGGACTGCGGAGACCCAGTACTTC. This chain uses TRBV12-3 or TRBV12-4 with TRBJ2-5, with D possibly matching TRBD2 (5 bases). The CDR3 spans 14 residues. V was cut by 9 bases and J by 5 bases, with 19 bases left in between.

This clonotype turned up a few times. The rearrangement links TRBV6-5 to TRBJ2-7; 11 bases match TRBD2. The CDR3 totals 16 residues. The ends lost 0 bases at V and 2 bases at J; junction bases unmatched: 3. The germline V gene has CDR1 MNHEY and CDR2 SVGAGI. Here the CDR3 reads CASSYSGLADTYEQYF. The CDR3 nucleotides read TGTGCCAGCAGTTACTCGGGACTAGCGGATACCTACGAGCAGTACTTC.

This clonotype appeared a few times. V is TRBV30 and J is TRBJ2-1; TRBD2 aligns across 13 bases. The CDR3 sequence is 13 residues long. V was pared by 5 bases and J by 7 bases, with 2 bases of the junction left unmatched. In germline, CDR1 is GTSNPN, CDR2 SVGIG (reference sequence). The CDR3: CAWETSGRNEQFF. Written as DNA, the CDR3 is TGTGCCTGGGAGACTAGCGGGAGGAATGAGCAGTTCTTC.

This clonotype was detected ten times or more. The chain links TRBV5-1 to TRBJ1-6, with 8 bases matching TRBD1. The V gene's germline CDR1 is SGHRS and CDR2 YFSETQ. V dropped 4 bases and J dropped 8; count of bases not matched to a gene: 8. The CDR3 has 15 amino acids. CDR3 protein: CASSVQTGVDSPLHF. The CDR3 region has the DNA TGCGCCAGCAGCGTTCAGACAGGGGTGGATTCACCCCTCCACTTT.

The CDR3 region has the DNA TGTGCCAGCAGTTCCCCTAGGGAGGCTGCGGATACGCAGTATTTT. Protein: CASSSPREAADTQYF. The chain has TRBV6-2 or TRBV6-3 and TRBJ2-3, with a possible D match to TRBD2 (6 bases). The V and J ends lost 4 bases and 6 bases respectively, with 17 bases between them. The CDR3 is 15 residues long. The germline V gene has CDR1 MNHEY and CDR2 SVGEGT.

In this sample, this clonotype turned up many times. The chain recombines TRBV7-9 with TRBJ2-7; TRBD1 might be the D (5 bases). Trimming cost V 4 bases and J 2 bases, with 9 bases left between them. Germline lookup yields CDR1 SEHNR and CDR2 FQNEAQ (reference sequence). The length of the CDR3 is 13 residues. CDR3 sequence: CASSSDKAYEQYF. The CDR3 DNA reads TGTGCCAGCAGCTCGGACAAAGCCTACGAGCAGTACTTC.

This chain uses TRBV5-1 with TRBJ2-2; tentatively, D is TRBD2 (6 bases). The V end lost 4 bases, the J end lost 0 bases, and 10 bases lay between the germline ends. In germline, CDR1 is SGHRS, CDR2 YFSETQ. This CDR3 spans 15 amino acids. The CDR3 loop reads CASSIGGSNTGELFF. CDR3 nucleotides: TGCGCCAGCAGCATCGGGGGATCGAACACCGGGGAGCTGTTTTTT.

Only a few counts were recorded for this clonotype. The gene calls are TRBV6-1 and TRBJ2-5, with D perhaps TRBD1 or TRBD2 (5 bases each). V was trimmed by 7 bases and J by 4 bases, leaving 13 bases between them. Germline loops: CDR1 MNHNS, CDR2 SASEGT. This CDR3 has 13 amino acids. The CDR3 protein is CASTHGDGETQYF. For the CDR3, the DNA is TGTGCCAGCACCCACGGGGACGGAGAGACCCAGTACTTC.

This clonotype was found many times. The rearrangement uses TRBV29-1 and TRBJ2-3; TRBD2 agrees at 7 bases. CDR1 and CDR2 from the germline V gene are SQVTM and ANQGSEA. The CDR3 runs to 12 residues. V lost 7 bases, J lost 6 bases, and 7 bases stayed unmatched. CDR3 in DNA: TGCAGCGCAAGCGGGGTGGCGGATACGCAGTATTTT. The encoded protein is CSASGVADTQYF.

This clonotype was picked up a small number of times. The rearrangement links TRBV12-3 or TRBV12-4 to TRBJ2-7; D not resolved. CDR3 size: 11 residues. V was shortened by 8 bases and J by 4 bases, with 9 bases between the two germline ends. CDR3 sequence (DNA): TGTGCCAGCGACAACGGTTACGAGCAGTACTTC. Its protein product is CASDNGYEQYF.

This clonotype was seen only a few times. The gene calls are TRBV6-5 and TRBJ1-1; D is undetermined. This CDR3 contains 14 residues. Germline CDR1 reads MNHEY; CDR2 reads SVGAGI. The ends were cut back, 3 bases at V and 3 bases at J, with 11 bases in the middle. The CDR3 is CASSYLAEDTEAFF. CDR3 in DNA: TGTGCCAGCAGTTATTTGGCAGAAGACACTGAAGCTTTCTTT.

This sequence joins TRBV12-3 or TRBV12-4 and TRBJ2-7; 7 bases line up with TRBD2. The CDR3 sequence is 15 residues long. The trim removed 3 bases at V and 5 bases at J, leaving 10 bases unmatched. The CDR3 DNA is TGTGCCAGCAGTTTTGGGAGGGACTTAATGGACGAGCAGTACTTC. It yields the protein CASSFGRDLMDEQYF.

This clonotype showed up just a few times. The chain is built from TRBV20-1 and TRBJ2-5; D may be TRBD2 (7 bases). Germline V gene lookup returns CDR1 DFQATT and CDR2 SNEGSKA (reference sequence). V lost 3 bases and J 5 bases, leaving 19 bases between the germline ends. This CDR3 comprises 15 residues. The CDR3 region is CSARVGRGLEETQYF. The CDR3 region has the DNA TGCAGTGCTAGGGTGGGGCGGGGGCTAGAGGAGACCCAGTACTTC.

The CDR3 DNA reads as TGTGCCAGCAGCTTGTTTGTAAGTGGGTACGAGCAGTACTTC. As protein: CASSLFVSGYEQYF. The genes are TRBV7-3 and TRBJ2-7; D not resolved. Germline V gene data show CDR1 as SGHTA and CDR2 as FQGTGA. Trimming removed 3 bases at V and 4 bases at J, with 13 bases between. The CDR3 extends over 14 amino acids.

This clonotype was observed a single time. The V and J genes are TRBV12-3 or TRBV12-4 and TRBJ1-1; 8 nucleotides line up with TRBD1. After removal of 6 bases from V and 6 bases from J, the junction contained 9 bases not matched to a gene. There are 14 residues in the CDR3. The CDR3 DNA follows: TGTGCCAGCAGCTACCTGACAGGGGTCCCTGAAGCTTTCTTT. Its translation: CASSYLTGVPEAFF.

This clonotype was found a few times. The chain joins TRBV20-1 to TRBJ2-3; TRBD1 matches 7 bases. Germline lookup yields CDR1 DFQATT and CDR2 SNEGSKA (reference sequence). CDR3 length: 14 amino acids. V lost 6 bases and J lost 0; bases outside the gene matches: 6. Here the CDR3 reads CSAETGASTDTQYF. The CDR3 DNA sequence: TGCAGTGCCGAAACAGGGGCCAGCACAGATACGCAGTATTTT.